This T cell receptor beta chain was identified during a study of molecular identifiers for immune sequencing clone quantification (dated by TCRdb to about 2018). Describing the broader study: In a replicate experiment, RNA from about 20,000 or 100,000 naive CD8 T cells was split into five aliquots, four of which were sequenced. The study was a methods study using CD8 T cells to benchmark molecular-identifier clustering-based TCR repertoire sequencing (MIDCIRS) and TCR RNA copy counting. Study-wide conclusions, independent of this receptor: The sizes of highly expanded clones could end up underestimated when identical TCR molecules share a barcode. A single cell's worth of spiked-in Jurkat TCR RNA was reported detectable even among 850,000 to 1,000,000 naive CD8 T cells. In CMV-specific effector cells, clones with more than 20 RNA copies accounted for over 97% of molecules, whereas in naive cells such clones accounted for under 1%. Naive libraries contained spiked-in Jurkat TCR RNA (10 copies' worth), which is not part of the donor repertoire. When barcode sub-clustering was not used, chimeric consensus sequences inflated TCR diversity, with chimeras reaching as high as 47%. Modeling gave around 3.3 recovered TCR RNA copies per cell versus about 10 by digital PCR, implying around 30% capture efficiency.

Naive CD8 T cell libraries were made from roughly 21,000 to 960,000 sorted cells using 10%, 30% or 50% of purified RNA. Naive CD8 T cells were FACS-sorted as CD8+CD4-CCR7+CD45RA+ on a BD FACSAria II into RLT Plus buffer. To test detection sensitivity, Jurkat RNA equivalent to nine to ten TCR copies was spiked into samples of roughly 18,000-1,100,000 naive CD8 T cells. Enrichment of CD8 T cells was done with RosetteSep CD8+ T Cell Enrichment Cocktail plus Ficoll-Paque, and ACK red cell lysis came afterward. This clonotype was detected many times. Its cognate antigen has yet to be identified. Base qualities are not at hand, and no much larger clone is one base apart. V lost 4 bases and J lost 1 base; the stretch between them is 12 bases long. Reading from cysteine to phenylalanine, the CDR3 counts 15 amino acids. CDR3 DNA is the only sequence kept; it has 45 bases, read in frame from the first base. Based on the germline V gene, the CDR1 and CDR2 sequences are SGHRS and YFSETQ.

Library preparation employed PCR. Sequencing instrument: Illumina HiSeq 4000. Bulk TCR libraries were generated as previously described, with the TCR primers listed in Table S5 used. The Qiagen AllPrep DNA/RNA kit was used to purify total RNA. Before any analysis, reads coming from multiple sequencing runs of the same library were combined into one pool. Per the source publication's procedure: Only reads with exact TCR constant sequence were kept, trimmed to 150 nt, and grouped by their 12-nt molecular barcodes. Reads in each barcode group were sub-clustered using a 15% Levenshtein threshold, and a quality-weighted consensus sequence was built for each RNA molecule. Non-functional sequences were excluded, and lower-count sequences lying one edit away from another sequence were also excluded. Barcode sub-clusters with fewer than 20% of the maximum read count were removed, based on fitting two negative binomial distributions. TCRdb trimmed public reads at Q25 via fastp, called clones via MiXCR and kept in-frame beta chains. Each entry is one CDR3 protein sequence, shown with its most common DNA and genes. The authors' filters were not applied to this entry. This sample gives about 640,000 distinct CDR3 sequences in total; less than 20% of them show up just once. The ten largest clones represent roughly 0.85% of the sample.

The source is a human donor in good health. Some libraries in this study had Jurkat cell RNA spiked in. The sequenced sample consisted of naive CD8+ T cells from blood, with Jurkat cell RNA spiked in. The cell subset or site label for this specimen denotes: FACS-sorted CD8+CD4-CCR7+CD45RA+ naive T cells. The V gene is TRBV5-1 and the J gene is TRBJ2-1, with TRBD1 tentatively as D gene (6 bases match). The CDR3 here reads CASSGPDSSYNEQFF. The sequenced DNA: TGCGCCAGCAGCGGCCCGGACAGTTCCTACAATGAGCAGTTCTTC.